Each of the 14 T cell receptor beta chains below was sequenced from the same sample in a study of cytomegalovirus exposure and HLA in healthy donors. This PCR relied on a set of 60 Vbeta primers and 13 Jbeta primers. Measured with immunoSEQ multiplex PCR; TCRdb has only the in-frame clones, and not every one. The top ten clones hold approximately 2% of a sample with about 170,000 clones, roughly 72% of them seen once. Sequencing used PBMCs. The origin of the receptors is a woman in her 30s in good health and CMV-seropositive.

This chain's CDR3 is CASSLAGTYEQYF. CDR3 DNA sequence: TGTGCCAGCAGTTTAGCGGGAACCTACGAGCAGTACTTC. The chain has TRBV28 and TRBJ2-7; D may be TRBD2 (6 bases). Germline CDR1 reads MDHEN; CDR2 reads SYDVKM. V was pared by 2 bases and J by 2 bases, with 7 bases between. This CDR3 comprises 13 residues.

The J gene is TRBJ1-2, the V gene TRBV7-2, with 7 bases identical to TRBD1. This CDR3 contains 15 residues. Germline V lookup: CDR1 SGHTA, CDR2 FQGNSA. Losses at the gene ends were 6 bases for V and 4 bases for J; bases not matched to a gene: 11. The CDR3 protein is CASSSPRGQTYGYTF. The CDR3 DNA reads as TGTGCCAGCAGTTCGCCCCGGGGACAGACCTATGGCTACACCTTC.

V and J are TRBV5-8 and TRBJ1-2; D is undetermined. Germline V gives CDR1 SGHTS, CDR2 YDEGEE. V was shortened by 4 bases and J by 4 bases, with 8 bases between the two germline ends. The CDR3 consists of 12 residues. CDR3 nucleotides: TGTGCCAGCAGCGAGGGAGGCTATGGCTACACCTTC. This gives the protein CASSEGGYGYTF.

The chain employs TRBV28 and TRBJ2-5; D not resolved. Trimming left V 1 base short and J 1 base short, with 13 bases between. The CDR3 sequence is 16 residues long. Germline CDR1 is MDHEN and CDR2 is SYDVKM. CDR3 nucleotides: TGTGCCAGCAGTTTATCGTTGGTGGTAGCCCAAGAGACCCAGTACTTC. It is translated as CASSLSLVVAQETQYF.

This CDR3 is CASSIPQQGANRGYTF. The CDR3 DNA reads TGTGCCAGTAGTATACCCCAACAGGGGGCGAATCGTGGCTACACCTTC. The V gene is TRBV19, the J gene TRBJ1-2; TRBD1 aligns across 9 bases. The CDR3 extends over 16 amino acids. J gave up 7 bases and V 2 bases, and 11 bases lay outside the gene matches. Germline CDR1 reads LNHDA; CDR2 reads SQIVND (reference sequence).

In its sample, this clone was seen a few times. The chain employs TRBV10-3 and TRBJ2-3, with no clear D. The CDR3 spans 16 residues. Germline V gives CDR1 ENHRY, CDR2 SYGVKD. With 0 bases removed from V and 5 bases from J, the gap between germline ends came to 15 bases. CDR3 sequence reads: CAISESDLLYGDTQYF. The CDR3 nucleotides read TGTGCCATCAGTGAGTCCGATTTGCTCTATGGAGATACGCAGTATTTT.

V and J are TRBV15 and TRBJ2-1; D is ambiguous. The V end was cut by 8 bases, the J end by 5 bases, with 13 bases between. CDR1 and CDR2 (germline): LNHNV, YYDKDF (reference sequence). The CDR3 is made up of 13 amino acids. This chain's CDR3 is CATLSSTNNEQFF. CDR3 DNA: TGTGCCACCTTGAGTAGCACTAACAATGAGCAGTTCTTC.

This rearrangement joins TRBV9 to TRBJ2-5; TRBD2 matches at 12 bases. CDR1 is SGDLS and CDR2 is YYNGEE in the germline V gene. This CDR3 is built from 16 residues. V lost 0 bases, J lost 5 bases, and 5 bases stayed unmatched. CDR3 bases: TGTGCCAGCAGCGTAGGGTCTAGCGGGGGGGCGGAGACCCAGTACTTC. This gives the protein CASSVGSSGGAETQYF. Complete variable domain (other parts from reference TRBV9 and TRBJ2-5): DSGVTQTPKHLITATGQRVTLRCSPRSGDLSVYWYQQSLDQGLQFLIQYYNGEERAKGNILERFSAQQFPDLHSELNLSSLELGDSALYFCASSVGSSGGAETQYFGPGTRLLVL.

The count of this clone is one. CDR3 protein: CASSLVGGASYNSPLHF. The CDR3 DNA follows: TGTGCCAGCAGCTTGGTGGGGGGTGCCTCCTATAATTCACCCCTCCACTTT. This chain connects TRBV5-8 to TRBJ1-6; a weak D match, TRBD1 (5 bases). Germline V gene lookup returns CDR1 SGHTS and CDR2 YDEGEE. Trimming took 0 bases from V and 0 from J, leaving 10 bases between them. CDR3 length: 17 residues.

CDR3 nucleotide sequence: TGTGCCAGCAGCTTAACGGGGGTATCCAATCAGCCCCAGCATTTT. Translation: CASSLTGVSNQPQHF. The V and J genes are TRBV7-9 and TRBJ1-5, with D possibly matching TRBD1 (5 bases). Germline V gene lookup returns CDR1 SEHNR and CDR2 FQNEAQ (reference sequence). This CDR3 has 15 amino acids. Trimming shortened V by 2 bases and J by 3 bases, and 11 bases separated the two germline ends.

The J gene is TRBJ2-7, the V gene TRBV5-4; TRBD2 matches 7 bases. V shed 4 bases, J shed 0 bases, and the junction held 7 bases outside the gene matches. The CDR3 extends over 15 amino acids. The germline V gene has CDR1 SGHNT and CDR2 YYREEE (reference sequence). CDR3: CASSPSSGSSYEQYF. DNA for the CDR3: TGTGCCAGCAGCCCGTCTAGCGGAAGCTCCTACGAGCAGTACTTC.

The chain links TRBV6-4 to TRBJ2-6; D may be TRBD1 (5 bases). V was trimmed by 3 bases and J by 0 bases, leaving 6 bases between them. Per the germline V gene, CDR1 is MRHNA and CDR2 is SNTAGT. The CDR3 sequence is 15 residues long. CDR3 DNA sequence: TGTGCCAGCAGTGAAGACAGCTCTGGGGCCAACGTCCTGACTTTC. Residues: CASSEDSSGANVLTF.

Here the CDR3 reads CAAGRAFNQPQHF. CDR3 in DNA: TGTGCCGCCGGTCGAGCCTTCAATCAGCCCCAGCATTTT. The chain carries TRBV28 and TRBJ1-5; the D is unclear. Looked up from germline, CDR1 is MDHEN and CDR2 is SYDVKM. V was clipped by 11 bases and J by 3 bases, with 14 bases between them. CDR3 length: 13 amino acids.

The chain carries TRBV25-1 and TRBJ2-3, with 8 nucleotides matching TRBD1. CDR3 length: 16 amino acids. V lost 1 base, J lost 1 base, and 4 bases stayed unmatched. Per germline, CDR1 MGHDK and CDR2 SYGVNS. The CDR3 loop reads CASSELGQGRTDTQYF. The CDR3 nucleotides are TGTGCCAGCAGTGAATTAGGACAGGGACGCACAGATACGCAGTATTTT. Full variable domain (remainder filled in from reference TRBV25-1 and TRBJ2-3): EADIYQTPRYLVIGTGKKITLECSQTMGHDKMYWYQQDPGMELHLIHYSYGVNSTEKGDLSSESTVSRIRTEHFPLTLESARPSHTSQYLCASSELGQGRTDTQYFGPGTRLTVL.